This TCR beta chain is from a study of blood T cell repertoires in COVID-19. For the study at large: Sources were T cells, B-cell-depleted T cells, or PBMCs; the material itself was cDNA or gDNA.

The authors' processing: Nucleated cell number was recorded as an estimate derived from reference gene primer amplification. Data came from immunoSEQ multiplex PCR; TCRdb stores just in-frame clones and leaves some out. That table furnishes V, J and clone size, whereas the DNA furnished D and trimming. Of about 310,000 clones detected, more than 75% appear once; the ten largest clones hold 7.8%. Germline CDR1 is SGDLS and CDR2 is YYNGEE. The CDR3 extends over 13 amino acids. V gave up 4 bases and J gave up 8 bases, with 12 bases separating them. About this clone: The sample has other DNA sequences that encode this CDR3 too.

Sequenced: peripheral blood. The TCR comes from a woman in her forties or fifties who had recovered from COVID-19. The chain has TRBV9 and TRBJ1-4, with D possibly being TRBD1 (5 bases). DNA of the CDR3: TGTGCCAGCAGCCCCACAGGTTACGAAAAACTGTTTTTT. Its translation: CASSPTGYEKLFF.